This TCR beta chain was obtained from a study of CD8+CD57+ T cells in acquired aplastic anemia. Template material for TCR beta VDJ and CDR3 profiling consisted of genomic DNA. TCRdb fed the reads into MiXCR, producing one record per CDR3 protein. In the table there are more than 150,000 distinct CDR3 sequences, around 50% of which are singletons. General study points: CD8+ Simpson's diversity did not differ significantly between patients and controls.

The CDR3 consists of 16 residues. The germline V gene encodes CDR1 SQVTM and CDR2 ANQGSEA. Trimming took 6 bases from V and 2 from J; bases not matched to a gene: 6. On this clonotype: Its antigen is still unknown.

Patients included in sequencing had previously demonstrated CD8+CD57+ cell expansion by flow cytometry. The chain links TRBV29-1 to TRBJ2-1; 14 bases match TRBD2. The specimen was sorted CD4+, CD8+, or CD8+CD57+ T cells (not recorded which) from PBMCs. This clonotype was obtained from a human donor with aplastic anemia. CDR3 nucleotide sequence: TGCAGCGTAACCGGGACTAGCGGGGGTACCTACAATGAGCAGTTCTTC. This translates into CSVTGTSGGTYNEQFF.